A single sample is the source of the 17 T cell receptor beta chains below, sequenced in a study of T cell therapy after organ transplantation (dated 2019 in TCRdb). The sample's time point, from its label and the paper: 4-8 weeks after completion of therapy. Receptors were amplified or captured by the immunoSEQ multiplex PCR assay. This is the immuneACCESS table as TCRdb keeps it, with only in-frame sequences that have V and J called. A part of the clones is gone; compared with another copy, unresolved V genes explain less than half, and the rest is unexplained. This sample gives 15,000 to 20,000 clones in total; 65% to 85% of them show up just once. Clones ranked in the top ten supply nearly 9.5% of the sample. For these receptors, no antigen is known. This sample comprised CD8+ T cells from blood, obtained after autologous CMV-specific T cell therapy. These receptors were taken from a human patient who had received a solid organ transplant and had CMV disease. Following a transplant, some T cells may be graft donor cells, not patient cells.

The chain recombines TRBV10-1 with TRBJ1-1; D unclear. Trimming left V 3 bases short and J 6 bases short, with 11 bases between. Germline V lookup: CDR1 WNHNN, CDR2 SYGVQD (reference sequence). This CDR3 region has 13 residues. The chain's CDR3 is CASSESRYAEAFF. The CDR3 DNA sequence: TGCGCCAGCAGTGAAAGCCGCTACGCTGAAGCTTTCTTT.

The rearrangement links TRBV25-1 to TRBJ2-2; maybe TRBD2 (6 bases). The CDR3 contains 14 residues. The germline V gene has CDR1 MGHDK and CDR2 SYGVNS. Trimming cost V 3 bases and J 7 bases, with 12 bases left between them. CDR3 in DNA: TGTGCCAGCAGTGACATGGGGAGGATCGGGGAGCTGTTTTTT. Its translation is CASSDMGRIGELFF. The full variable domain, in which reference TRBV25-1 and TRBJ2-2 provide the parts outside the CDR3, is EADIYQTPRYLVIGTGKKITLECSQTMGHDKMYWYQQDPGMELHLIHYSYGVNSTEKGDLSSESTVSRIRTEHFPLTLESARPSHTSQYLCASSDMGRIGELFFGEGSRLTVL.

The chain is built from TRBV4-1 and TRBJ1-3; no definite D call. V lost 0 bases, J lost 4 bases, and 10 bases lay in between. This CDR3 region has 15 residues. CDR1 is MGHRA, CDR2 YSYEKL, per germline. CDR3 region: CASSQDSNRGNTIYF. The CDR3 nucleotides are TGCGCCAGCAGCCAAGATTCTAACCGAGGAAACACCATATATTTT.

CDR3 sequence reads: CSAGTGEGGEQYF. CDR3 DNA sequence: TGCAGCGCCGGGACAGGGGAAGGCGGCGAGCAGTACTTC. This chain connects TRBV29-1 to TRBJ2-7; 10 bases agree with TRBD1. CDR1 SQVTM and CDR2 ANQGSEA come from the germline V gene. The V gene end was trimmed by 7 bases and the J gene end by 6 bases; junction bases not matched to a gene: 9. CDR3 length: 13 residues.

The CDR3 reads CATSRGLAGELTDTQYF. The DNA for the CDR3 is TGTGCCACCAGCAGAGGTCTAGCGGGAGAATTGACAGATACGCAGTATTTT. The chain combines TRBV15 with TRBJ2-3, with 10 bases aligning to TRBD2. V lost 1 base to trimming and J lost 3 bases; unmatched junction nucleotides: 7. Per the germline V gene, CDR1 is LNHNV and CDR2 is YYDKDF (reference sequence). This CDR3 is 17 amino acids long.

The chain is built from TRBV7-9 and TRBJ1-1, with 8 bases fitting TRBD1. This CDR3 comprises 16 residues. Germline values: CDR1 SEHNR, CDR2 FQNEAQ (reference sequence). The V and J ends lost 4 bases and 3 bases, in that order; junction bases with no gene match: 10. As DNA, the CDR3 is TGTGCCAGCAGCTCAGGCCGACAGGGGCTGTACACTGAAGCTTTCTTT. Translated, it gives CASSSGRQGLYTEAFF. Using reference TRBV7-9 and TRBJ1-1 for the parts outside the CDR3, the full variable domain is DTGVSQNPRHKITKRGQNVTFRCDPISEHNRLYWYRQTLGQGPEFLTYFQNEAQLEKSRLLSDRFSAERPKGSFSTLEIQRTEQGDSAMYLCASSSGRQGLYTEAFFGQGTRLTVV.

Judged by abundance, this clone is medium-sized. The chain combines TRBV25-1 with TRBJ1-1, with 7 bases lining up with TRBD1. Germline CDR1 reads MGHDK; CDR2 reads SYGVNS. The ends lost 5 bases at V and 3 bases at J; junction bases unmatched: 6. The CDR3 runs 14 residues. The CDR3 sequence: CASSKQGRDTEAFF. The CDR3 region has the DNA TGTGCCAGCAGTAAACAGGGGCGAGACACTGAAGCTTTCTTT.

In the case of this clone: The sample contains more than one DNA sequence encoding this CDR3. This sequence joins TRBV14 and TRBJ2-2; unclear D gene. Trimming stripped 1 base from V and 4 bases from J, with 4 bases between. CDR1 SGHDN and CDR2 FVKESK come from the germline V gene. The CDR3 covers 13 residues. The CDR3 loop is CASSQVFTGELFF. CDR3 sequence (DNA): TGTGCCAGCAGCCAAGTGTTCACCGGGGAGCTGTTTTTT. Together with reference TRBV14 and TRBJ2-2, the CDR3 gives the full variable domain: EAGVTQFPSHSVIEKGQTVTLRCDPISGHDNLYWYRRVMGKEIKFLLHFVKESKQDESGMPNNRFLAERTGGTYSTLKVQPAELEDSGVYFCASSQVFTGELFFGEGSRLTVL.

This clone has more than one count but fewer than ten. The chain uses TRBV10-1 and TRBJ2-7; 8 bases line up with TRBD1. Germline V gene sequence: CDR1 WNHNN, CDR2 SYGVQD (reference sequence). V was pared by 7 bases and J by 3 bases, with 5 bases of the junction left unmatched. The CDR3 consists of 13 residues. CDR3 nucleotides: TGCGCCAGCATCGGGACAGGAATCTACGAGCAGTACTTC. It translates to CASIGTGIYEQYF.

The chain is built from TRBV6-5 and TRBJ1-1, with no clear D. This CDR3 region has 12 residues. The V and J ends lost 4 bases and 6 bases respectively, with 9 bases between them. The germline CDR1 and CDR2 sequences are MNHEY and SVGAGI. The DNA of the CDR3 is TGTGCCAGCAGTTGGGCAGGAGCTGAAGCTTTCTTT. Its protein product is CASSWAGAEAFF.

The chain uses TRBV5-1 and TRBJ2-7; possible D gene TRBD2, 6 bases. The CDR3 length is 15 residues. The V gene's germline CDR1 is SGHRS and CDR2 YFSETQ. V dropped 0 bases and J dropped 2 bases, with 12 bases sitting between them. In nucleotides, the CDR3 is TGCGCCAGCAGCTTGGGCGGGGAATCCACCTACGAGCAGTACTTC. It codes for CASSLGGESTYEQYF.

The V gene is TRBV9, the J gene TRBJ2-7, with TRBD2 as a possible D gene (5 bases). The CDR3 loop spans 12 amino acids. CDR1 is SGDLS and CDR2 is YYNGEE in the germline V gene. V lost 3 bases to trimming and J lost 6 bases, with 10 bases between them. Here the CDR3 reads CASSGRESEQYF. For the CDR3, the DNA is TGTGCCAGCAGCGGCCGGGAAAGCGAGCAGTACTTC.

The genes are TRBV10-3 and TRBJ2-5; D is tentatively TRBD1 or TRBD2 (5 bases each). The closer fit of TRBJ2-7 to the DNA end suggests the J call may be wrong. This CDR3 has 12 residues. Per the germline V gene, CDR1 is ENHRY and CDR2 is SYGVKD. The CDR3 region has the DNA TGTGCCATCAGGGGGACGGGCTACGAGCAGTACTTC. It translates to CAIRGTGYEQYF.

Here the CDR3 reads CASSLQGIGGYTF. CDR3 in DNA: TGTGCCAGCAGTTTGCAGGGAATAGGCGGCTACACCTTC. The chain has TRBV6-1 and TRBJ1-2, with D perhaps TRBD1 (5 bases). V was shortened by 5 bases and J by 8 bases, with 15 bases between the two germline ends. The CDR3 covers 13 residues. The germline V gene has CDR1 MNHNS and CDR2 SASEGT.

V is TRBV11-2 and J is TRBJ2-2; D perhaps matches TRBD2 (6 bases). V lost 3 bases and J lost 0, with 17 bases in between. CDR3 length: 18 amino acids. CDR1 is SGHAT and CDR2 is FQNNGV in the germline V gene. CDR3 DNA: TGTGCCAGCAGCTTCACCCGCGGGGTAGCGCCGAACACCGGGGAGCTGTTTTTT. Translated: CASSFTRGVAPNTGELFF.

This chain's CDR3 is CASSRGNEQFF. In DNA, the CDR3 is TGTGCCAGCTCGAGGGGCAATGAGCAGTTCTTC. This sequence joins TRBV6-4 and TRBJ2-1; either TRBD1 or TRBD2 may supply D (5 bases each). The CDR3 is 11 residues long. V was trimmed by 8 bases and J by 6 bases, leaving 8 bases between them. Germline V gives CDR1 MRHNA, CDR2 SNTAGT.

This clone has a single count. The chain combines TRBV13 with TRBJ2-7; the D gene is possibly TRBD2 (6 bases). Germline values: CDR1 PRHDT, CDR2 FYEKMQ (reference sequence). V was pared by 5 bases and J by 3 bases, with 14 bases between. The CDR3 has 14 residues. The DNA of the CDR3 is TGTGCCAGCAGCAACGGAGGGACCCTCTACGAGCAGTACTTC. It translates to CASSNGGTLYEQYF.